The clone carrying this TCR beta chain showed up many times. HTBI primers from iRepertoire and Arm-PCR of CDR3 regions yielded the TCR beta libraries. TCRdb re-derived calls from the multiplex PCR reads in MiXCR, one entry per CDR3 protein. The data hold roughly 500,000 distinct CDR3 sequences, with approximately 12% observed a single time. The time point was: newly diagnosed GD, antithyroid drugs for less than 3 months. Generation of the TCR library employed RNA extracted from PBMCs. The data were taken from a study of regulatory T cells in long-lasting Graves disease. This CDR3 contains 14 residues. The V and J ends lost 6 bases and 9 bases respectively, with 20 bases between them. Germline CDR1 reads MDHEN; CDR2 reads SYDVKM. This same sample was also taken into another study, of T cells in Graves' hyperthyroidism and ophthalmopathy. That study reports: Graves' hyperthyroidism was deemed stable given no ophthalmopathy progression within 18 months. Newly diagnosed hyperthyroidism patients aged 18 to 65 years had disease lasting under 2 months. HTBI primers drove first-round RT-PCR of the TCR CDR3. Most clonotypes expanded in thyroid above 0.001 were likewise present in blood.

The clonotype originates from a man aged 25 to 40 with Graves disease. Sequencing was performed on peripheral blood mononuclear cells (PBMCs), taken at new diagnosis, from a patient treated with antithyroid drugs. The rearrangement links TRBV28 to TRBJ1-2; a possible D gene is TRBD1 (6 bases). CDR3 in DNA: TGTGCCAGCAGGCACCGTTTAGGGGGGCTAAGCTACACCTTC. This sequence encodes CASRHRLGGLSYTF.